The 2 T cell receptor beta chains below come from one sample, sequenced in a study of response to subunit inactivated influenza vaccine. Using its own MiXCR run on the RT-PCR reads, TCRdb lists one record per CDR3 protein. The sample gives roughly 700,000 distinct CDR3 sequences, roughly 13% of which show up once; approximately 7% is in the top ten. Sequencing was performed on PBMCs from blood, taken 14 days before vaccination. These receptors were taken from a man aged 45-65 years who received an inactivated influenza vaccine.

This clonotype was detected only a few times. The chain has TRBV28 and TRBJ2-7; 8 nucleotides align to TRBD2. The CDR3 consists of 19 residues. V dropped 5 bases and J dropped 3; count of bases not matched to a gene: 21. CDR1 and CDR2 (germline): MDHEN, SYDVKM. This chain's CDR3 is CASSPPGTRALMPFYEQYF. Written as DNA, the CDR3 is TGTGCCAGCAGTCCCCCCGGGACTAGGGCCCTGATGCCCTTCTACGAGCAGTACTTC.

This sequence joins TRBV2 and TRBJ2-2; D gene unclear. V was shortened by 5 bases and J by 0 bases, with 19 bases between the two germline ends. CDR3 length: 18 amino acids. Germline assignment: CDR1 SNHLY and CDR2 FYNNEI. Here the CDR3 reads CASSPRATSFTNTGELFF. In DNA, the CDR3 is TGTGCCAGCAGTCCACGGGCCACCTCATTTACGAACACCGGGGAGCTGTTTTTT. The full variable domain, its missing parts supplied by reference TRBV2 and TRBJ2-2, is EPEVTQTPSHQVTQMGQEVILRCVPISNHLYFYWYRQILGQKVEFLVSFYNNEISEKSEIFDDQFSVERPDGSNFTLKIRSTKLEDSAMYFCASSPRATSFTNTGELFFGEGSRLTVL.